This T cell receptor (beta chain) was observed in a study of blood T cells in healthy people across ages. Comments on this clonotype: Its cognate antigen is unknown.

Broader study findings: No one knew whether donors had CMV, which possibly confounded expanded clonotype changes.

PCR was performed a second time for about 7 to 12 cycles using a sample-barcoded 5' primer and a J-beta primer mix. TCRdb re-called the 5' RACE reads with MiXCR, one entry per CDR3 protein. The sample includes about 1,000,000 distinct CDR3 sequences, roughly 45% of them seen just once. Sequenced material: blood. The sequence came from an older woman in good health.

CDR3 sequence reads: CASSSAGGPANEQFF. In DNA form, the CDR3 reads TGTGCCAGCAGCTCGGCGGGAGGGCCAGCAAATGAGCAGTTCTTC. The chain employs TRBV9 and TRBJ2-1, with 9 bases fitting TRBD2. With V trimmed by 4 bases and J by 7 bases, 9 bases remained unmatched. CDR3 length: 15 amino acids. The germline CDR1 and CDR2 sequences are SGDLS and YYNGEE.